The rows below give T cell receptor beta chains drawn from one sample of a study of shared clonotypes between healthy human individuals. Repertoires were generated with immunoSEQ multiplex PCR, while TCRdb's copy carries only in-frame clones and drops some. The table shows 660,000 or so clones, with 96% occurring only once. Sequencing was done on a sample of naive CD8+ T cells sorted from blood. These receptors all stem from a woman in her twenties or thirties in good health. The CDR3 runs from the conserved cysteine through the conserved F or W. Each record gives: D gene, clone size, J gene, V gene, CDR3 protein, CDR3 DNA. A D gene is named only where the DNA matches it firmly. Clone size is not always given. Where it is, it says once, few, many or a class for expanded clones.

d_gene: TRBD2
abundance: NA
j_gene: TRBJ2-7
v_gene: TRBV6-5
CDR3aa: CASSYSRGELAGEQYF
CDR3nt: TGTGCCAGCAGTTACTCGCGCGGGGAACTAGCGGGGGAGCAGTACTTC

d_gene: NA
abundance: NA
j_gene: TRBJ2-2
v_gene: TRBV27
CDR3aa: CASRNTAGTGELFF
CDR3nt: TGTGCCAGCAGAAATACCGCGGGCACCGGGGAGCTGTTTTTT

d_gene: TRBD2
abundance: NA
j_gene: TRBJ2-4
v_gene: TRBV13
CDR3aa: CASSSPEGSGRLNIQYF
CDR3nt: TGTGCCAGCAGCTCACCAGAGGGTAGCGGGAGATTAAACATTCAGTACTTC

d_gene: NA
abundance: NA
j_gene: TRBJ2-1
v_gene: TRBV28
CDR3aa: CASSSAEGLLYNEQFF
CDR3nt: TGTGCCAGCAGTTCGGCTGAGGGGTTGCTCTACAATGAGCAGTTCTTC

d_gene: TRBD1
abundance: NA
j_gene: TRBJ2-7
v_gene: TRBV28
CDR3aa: CASSLGTGTSYEQYF
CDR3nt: TGTGCCAGCAGCCTCGGGACAGGGACCTCCTACGAGCAGTACTTC

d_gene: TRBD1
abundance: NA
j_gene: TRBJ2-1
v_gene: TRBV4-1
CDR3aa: CASSQDSETGVVNEQFF
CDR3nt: TGCGCCAGCAGCCAAGATTCGGAGACAGGGGTGGTTAATGAGCAGTTCTTC

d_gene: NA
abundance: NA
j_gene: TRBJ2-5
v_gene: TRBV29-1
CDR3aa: CSVEGEQAQYF
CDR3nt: TGCAGCGTTGAAGGCGAGCAGGCCCAGTACTTC

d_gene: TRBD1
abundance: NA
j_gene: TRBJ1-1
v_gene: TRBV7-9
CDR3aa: CASSVGQAPTEAFF
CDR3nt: TGTGCCAGCAGCGTGGGACAGGCCCCCACTGAAGCTTTCTTT

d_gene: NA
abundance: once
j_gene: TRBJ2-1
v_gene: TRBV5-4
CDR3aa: CASSQDYRSYNEQFF
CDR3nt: TGTGCCAGCAGCCAGGACTATCGCTCCTACAATGAGCAGTTCTTC

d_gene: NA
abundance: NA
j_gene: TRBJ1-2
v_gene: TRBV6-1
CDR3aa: CASSEGPRGDYGYTF
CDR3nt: TGTGCCAGCAGTGAAGGCCCTAGGGGAGACTATGGCTACACCTTC

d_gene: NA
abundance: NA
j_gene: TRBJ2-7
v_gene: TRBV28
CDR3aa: CASSLPLRGLDEQYF
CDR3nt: TGTGCCAGCAGCCTACCACTGAGGGGTCTTGACGAGCAGTACTTC

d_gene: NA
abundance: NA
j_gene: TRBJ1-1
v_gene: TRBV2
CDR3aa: CASEQGPLNTEAFF
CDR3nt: TGTGCCAGCGAACAGGGTCCGTTGAACACTGAAGCTTTCTTT

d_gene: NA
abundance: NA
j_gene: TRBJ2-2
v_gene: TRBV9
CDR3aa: CASSGGGELFF
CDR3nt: TGTGCCAGCAGCGGCGGCGGGGAGCTGTTTTTT

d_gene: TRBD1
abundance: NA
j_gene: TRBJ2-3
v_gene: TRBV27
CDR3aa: CASSSPGTDHTDTQYF
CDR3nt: TGTGCCAGCAGTTCCCCCGGGACAGATCACACAGATACGCAGTATTTT

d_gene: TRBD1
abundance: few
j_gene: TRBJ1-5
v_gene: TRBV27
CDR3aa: CASSLGTGGNQPQHF
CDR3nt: TGTGCCAGCAGTTTAGGGACAGGGGGGAATCAGCCCCAGCATTTT

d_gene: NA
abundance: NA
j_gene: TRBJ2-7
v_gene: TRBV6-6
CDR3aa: CASSYSWSGEQYF
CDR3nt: TGTGCCAGCAGTTACTCATGGAGCGGCGAGCAGTACTTC

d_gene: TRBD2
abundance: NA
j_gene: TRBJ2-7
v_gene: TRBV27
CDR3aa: CASAVGRSAYEQYF
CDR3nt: TGTGCCAGCGCCGTCGGGAGGAGTGCCTACGAGCAGTACTTC

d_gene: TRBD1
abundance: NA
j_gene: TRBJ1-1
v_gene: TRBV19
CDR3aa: CASSEDSGTGENTEAFF
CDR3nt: TGTGCCAGTAGCGAAGATTCCGGGACAGGGGAGAACACTGAAGCTTTCTTT

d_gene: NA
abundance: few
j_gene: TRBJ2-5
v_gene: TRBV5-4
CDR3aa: CASSLVAEETQYF
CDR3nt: TGTGCCAGCAGCTTGGTGGCAGAAGAGACCCAGTACTTC

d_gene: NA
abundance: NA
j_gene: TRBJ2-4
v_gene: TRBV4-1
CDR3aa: CASSPGRGRASDIQYF
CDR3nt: TGCGCCAGCAGCCCCGGGCGGGGTAGGGCGTCGGACATTCAGTACTTC

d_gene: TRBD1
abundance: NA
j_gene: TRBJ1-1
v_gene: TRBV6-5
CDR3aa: CASSTWGQANTEAFF
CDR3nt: TGTGCCAGCAGTACCTGGGGACAGGCGAACACTGAAGCTTTCTTT

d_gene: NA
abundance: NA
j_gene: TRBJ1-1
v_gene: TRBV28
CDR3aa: CASSLSPESNTEAFF
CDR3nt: TGTGCCAGCAGTTTATCGCCAGAATCTAACACTGAAGCTTTCTTT

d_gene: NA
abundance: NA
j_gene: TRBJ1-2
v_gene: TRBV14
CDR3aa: CASSRQDWSYTF
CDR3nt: TGTGCCAGCAGCCGCCAAGACTGGAGCTACACCTTC

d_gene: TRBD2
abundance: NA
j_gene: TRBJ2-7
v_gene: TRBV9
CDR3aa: CASSPRGGGSSYEQYF
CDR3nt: TGTGCCAGCAGCCCCCGGGGAGGCGGGAGCTCCTACGAGCAGTACTTC

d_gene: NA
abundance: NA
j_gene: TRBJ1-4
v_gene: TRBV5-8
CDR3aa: CASSLLQDMNEKLFF
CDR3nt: TGTGCCAGCAGCTTGCTACAGGACATGAATGAAAAACTGTTTTTT

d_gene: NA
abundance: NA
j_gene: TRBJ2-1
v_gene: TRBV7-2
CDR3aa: CASSNRVSSYNEQFF
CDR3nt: TGTGCCAGCAGCAACAGGGTTAGCTCCTACAATGAGCAGTTCTTC

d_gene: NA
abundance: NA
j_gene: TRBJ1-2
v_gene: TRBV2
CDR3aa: CASSTPEAAYYGYTF
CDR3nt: TGTGCCAGCAGCACCCCCGAGGCAGCCTACTATGGCTACACCTTC

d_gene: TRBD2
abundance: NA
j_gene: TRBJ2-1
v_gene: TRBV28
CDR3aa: CASSSPRLAGGYNEQFF
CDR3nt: TGTGCCAGCAGTTCCCCTAGGTTAGCGGGGGGCTACAATGAGCAGTTCTTC

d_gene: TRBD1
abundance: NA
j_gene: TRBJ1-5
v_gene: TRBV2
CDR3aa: CASRGRGPYQPQHF
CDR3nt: TGTGCCAGCAGAGGGAGGGGGCCGTATCAGCCCCAGCATTTT

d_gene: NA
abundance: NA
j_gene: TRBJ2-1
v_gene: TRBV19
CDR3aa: CASTTLSRRWEQFF
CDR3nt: TGTGCCAGTACTACCCTCTCTCGGCGATGGGAGCAGTTCTTC

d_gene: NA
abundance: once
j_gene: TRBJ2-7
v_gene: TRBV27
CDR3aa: CASSLRGSYEQYF
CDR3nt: TGTGCCAGCAGTTTGAGAGGCTCCTACGAGCAGTACTTC

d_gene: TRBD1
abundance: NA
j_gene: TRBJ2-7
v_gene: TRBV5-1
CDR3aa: CASSSWDSYEQYF
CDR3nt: TGCGCCAGCAGCTCTTGGGACAGCTACGAGCAGTACTTC

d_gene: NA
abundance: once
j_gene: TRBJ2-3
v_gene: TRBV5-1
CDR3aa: CASSSDSPAQYF
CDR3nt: TGCGCCAGCAGCTCGGACAGTCCCGCGCAGTATTTT

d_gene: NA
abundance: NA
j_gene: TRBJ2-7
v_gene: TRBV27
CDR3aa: CASTGLGETHEQYF
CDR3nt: TGTGCCAGTACCGGGTTGGGAGAGACTCACGAGCAGTACTTC

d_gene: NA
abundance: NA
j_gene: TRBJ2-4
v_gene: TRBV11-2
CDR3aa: CASSLDPGTDIQYF
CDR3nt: TGTGCCAGCAGCTTAGATCCCGGGACGGACATTCAGTACTTC